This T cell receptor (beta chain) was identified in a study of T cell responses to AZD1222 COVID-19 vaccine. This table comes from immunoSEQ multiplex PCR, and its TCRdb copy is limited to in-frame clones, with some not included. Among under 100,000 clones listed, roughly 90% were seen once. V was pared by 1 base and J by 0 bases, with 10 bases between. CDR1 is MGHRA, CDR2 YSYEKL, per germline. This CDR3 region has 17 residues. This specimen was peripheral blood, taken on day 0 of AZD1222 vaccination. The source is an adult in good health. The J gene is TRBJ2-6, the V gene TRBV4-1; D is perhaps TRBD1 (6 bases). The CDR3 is CASSQGTASSGANVLTF. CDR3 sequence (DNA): TGCGCCAGCAGCCAAGGGACAGCTAGCTCTGGGGCCAACGTCCTGACTTTC.